This record looks at one T cell receptor beta chain sequence and its context. Authors' data handling: Amplification with reference gene primers provided the estimates of nucleated cell counts. Using immunoSEQ multiplex PCR, the repertoire was profiled, and TCRdb retains in-frame clones only, with some absent. Clone size and V and J calls were adopted from that table, with D and trimming inferred from the DNA. This table holds some 190,000 clones, less than 90% found once. The data originate from a study of blood T cell repertoires in COVID-19. In the study overall: The United States, Italy and Spain were the sources of the acute and convalescent COVID-19 samples. The cDNA or gDNA used as material had been derived from T cells, B-cell-depleted T cells, or PBMCs.

The trim removed 3 bases at V and 4 bases at J, leaving 3 bases unmatched. Germline assignment: CDR1 SGHAT and CDR2 FQNNGV. The CDR3 is made up of 13 amino acids. The sequenced sample consisted of peripheral blood. The receptor comes from a human donor in a cohort sampled during active COVID-19. The rearrangement joins TRBV11-2 to TRBJ2-7, with 7 bases matching TRBD1. The CDR3 region is CASSLGQIYEQYV. CDR3 in DNA: TGTGCCAGCAGCTTGGGACAGATATACGAGCAGTACGTC.